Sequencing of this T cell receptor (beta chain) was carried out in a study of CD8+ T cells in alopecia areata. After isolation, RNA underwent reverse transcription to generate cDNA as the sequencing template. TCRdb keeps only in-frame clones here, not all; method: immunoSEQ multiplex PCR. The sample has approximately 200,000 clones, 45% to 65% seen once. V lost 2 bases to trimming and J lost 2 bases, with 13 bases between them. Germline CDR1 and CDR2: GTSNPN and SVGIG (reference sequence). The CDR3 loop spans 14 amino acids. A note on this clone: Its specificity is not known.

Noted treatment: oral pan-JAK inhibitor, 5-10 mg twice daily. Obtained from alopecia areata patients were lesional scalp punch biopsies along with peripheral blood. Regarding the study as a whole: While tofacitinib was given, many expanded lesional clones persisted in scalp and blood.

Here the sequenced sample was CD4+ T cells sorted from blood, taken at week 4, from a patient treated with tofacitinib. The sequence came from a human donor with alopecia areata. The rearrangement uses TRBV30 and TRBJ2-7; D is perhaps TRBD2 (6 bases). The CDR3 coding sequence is TGTGCCTGGAGTTACCGGACTATTGCCTACGAGCAGTACTTC. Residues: CAWSYRTIAYEQYF.